This T cell receptor (beta chain) comes out of a study of neurological immune-mediated disorders (dated by TCRdb to about 2019). Describing the broader study: Among the 34 multiple sclerosis patients, relapsing-remitting MS was present in 31 and secondary progressive MS was present in 3. Using UMI-based sequencing, the study compared peripheral blood TCR-beta repertoires from patients with HTLV-I-associated myelopathy (HAM/TSP), patients with multiple sclerosis, and healthy controls. Alongside PBMC samples, the set of some 100 TCR-beta libraries contained longitudinal samples, technical triplicates, and paired CD4+ and CD8+ T-cell subsets that had been sorted. Of the approximately 68 subjects in the cohort, some 14 were HAM/TSP patients, roughly 35 were multiple sclerosis patients, and about 20 were healthy controls. On the study overall, not on this receptor specifically: No identical CDR3 amino acid sequences were shared among expanded clones across subjects, suggesting private TCR-beta repertoires in all groups. The MS cluster showed no association with clinical or MRI features, and the authors stated that larger cohorts are needed. TCR clonal expansion was highest in HAM/TSP patients and lowest in MS patients, with MS patients falling below even healthy controls. In a phylogenetic analysis, the repertoires of 18 out of 34 MS patients fell into a single cluster of related CDR3 sequences, pointing to a possible signature at the repertoire level.

This clonotype has a count of ten or more. Its cognate antigen has yet to be identified. The sample holds no much larger clone one base away, and base qualities are not on file. For unsorted PBMC libraries, 2 million PBMCs were used after storage in RNAlater at -80 degrees C until RNA extraction. The multiple sclerosis patients were enrolled in a US clinical protocol that evaluated disease progression with magnetic resonance imaging. PBMCs were separated from peripheral blood using Ficoll-Hypaque density gradient centrifugation and then cryopreserved in liquid nitrogen. The germline V gene encodes CDR1 LGHNA and CDR2 YSLEER. From its cysteine to its phenylalanine, the CDR3 spans 16 amino acids. The read is trimmed to its CDR3 DNA, 48 bases read in frame from base 1. Trimming leaves V shorter by 0 bases and J shorter by 7 bases, with the junction holding 10 bases beyond the gene matches. cDNA synthesis used template-switch 5'RACE with a primer carrying a 10-nucleotide random unique molecular identifier tagging each TCR transcript. Every sequencing run covered 15-18 subjects and yielded more than 160 million TCR-beta sequences. The RNeasy kit was used to extract total RNA. Using the KAPA Real-time Library Amplification kit, TCR-beta VDJ regions were amplified with primers for the TCR constant region and the 5'RACE anchor. A first PCR added sample indexes and Illumina adaptors, and a second PCR then raised library yield. The roughly 650 bp TCR product was size-selected on a 2% E-gel SizeSelection system after Ampure bead purification. Before pooling, library quality was assessed on a Bioanalyzer, concentration was determined with Qubit, and library quantification was performed with the Kapa Library Quantification kit. An Illumina HiSeq 2500 was used to sequence the libraries paired-end at 2 x 150 bp. To increase sequence diversity, roughly 24-32% phiX was spiked into each library pool. The published analysis was carried out like this. Quality-filtered reads were processed with the UMI-based MiGEC pipeline, which removed over 85% of raw TCR sequences during error correction. VDJ genes were aligned to IMGT germline references, and each clonotype was defined by a unique CDR3 amino acid sequence together with V-J genes. VDJtools evaluated clonal expansion, Shannon diversity and CDR3 relatedness (CalcPairwiseDistances, ClusterSamples); CLCbio workbench built phylogenetic trees. Using coefficient-of-variation modelling across technical triplicates, the study counted a clone as expanded if it had at least 8 unique UMIs. The public reads were reanalyzed by TCRdb: fastp trimming at Q25, MiXCR alignment, in-frame beta chains only. All rows with the same CDR3 protein become a single entry with the most common DNA and genes. The V and J calls here are based on TCRdb, not the publication. The table for this sample lists over 65,000 distinct CDR3 sequences; 2.6% of them were counted only once. The ten largest clones represent 0.9% to 1.4% of the sample.

The specimen sequenced was PBMCs. This TCR came from a woman aged 25 to 39 with multiple sclerosis. The chain is assembled from TRBV4-3 and TRBJ1-2, and 8 bases in between align with TRBD1. The sequenced DNA: TGCGCCAGCAGCCAAGAATTTTCAGGGGGCGCGGGTGGCTACACCTTC. Protein translation: CASSQEFSGGAGGYTF.